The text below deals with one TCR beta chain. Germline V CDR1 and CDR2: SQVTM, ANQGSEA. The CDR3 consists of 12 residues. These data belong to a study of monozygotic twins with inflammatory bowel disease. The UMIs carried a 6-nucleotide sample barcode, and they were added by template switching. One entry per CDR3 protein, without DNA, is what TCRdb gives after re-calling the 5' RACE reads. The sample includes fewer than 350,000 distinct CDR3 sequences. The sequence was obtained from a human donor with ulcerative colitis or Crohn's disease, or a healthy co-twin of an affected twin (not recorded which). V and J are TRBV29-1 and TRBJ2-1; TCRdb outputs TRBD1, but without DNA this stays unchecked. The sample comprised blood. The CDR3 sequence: CSVDKHGGEQFF.